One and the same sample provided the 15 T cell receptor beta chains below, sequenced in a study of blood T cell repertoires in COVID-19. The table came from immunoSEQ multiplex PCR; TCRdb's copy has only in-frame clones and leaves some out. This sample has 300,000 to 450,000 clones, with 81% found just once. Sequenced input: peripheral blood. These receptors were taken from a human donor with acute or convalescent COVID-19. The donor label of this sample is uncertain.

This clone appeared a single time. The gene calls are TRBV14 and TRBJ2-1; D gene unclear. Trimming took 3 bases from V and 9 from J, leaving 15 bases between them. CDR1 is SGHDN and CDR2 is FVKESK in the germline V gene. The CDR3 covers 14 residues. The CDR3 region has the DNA TGTGCCAGCAGCCATTTTGCCTTAGGCGGTGAGCAGTTCTTC. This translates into CASSHFALGGEQFF.

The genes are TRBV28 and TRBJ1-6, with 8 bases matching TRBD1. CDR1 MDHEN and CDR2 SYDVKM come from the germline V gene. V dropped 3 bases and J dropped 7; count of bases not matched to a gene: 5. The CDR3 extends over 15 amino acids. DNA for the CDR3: TGTGCCAGCAGTTTGCAGGGGGCGCAGAATTCACCCCTCCACTTT. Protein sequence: CASSLQGAQNSPLHF.

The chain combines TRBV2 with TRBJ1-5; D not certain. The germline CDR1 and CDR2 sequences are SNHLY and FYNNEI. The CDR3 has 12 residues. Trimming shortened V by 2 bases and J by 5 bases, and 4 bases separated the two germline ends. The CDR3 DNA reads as TGTGCCAGCAGTGAATCAGATCAGCCCCAGCATTTT. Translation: CASSESDQPQHF.

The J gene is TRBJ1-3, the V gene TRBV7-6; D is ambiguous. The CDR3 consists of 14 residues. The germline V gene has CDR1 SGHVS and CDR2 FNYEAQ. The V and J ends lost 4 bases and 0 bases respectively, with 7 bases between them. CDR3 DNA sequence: TGTGCCAGCAGCTCACAATTCTCTGGAAACACCATATATTTT. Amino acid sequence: CASSSQFSGNTIYF.

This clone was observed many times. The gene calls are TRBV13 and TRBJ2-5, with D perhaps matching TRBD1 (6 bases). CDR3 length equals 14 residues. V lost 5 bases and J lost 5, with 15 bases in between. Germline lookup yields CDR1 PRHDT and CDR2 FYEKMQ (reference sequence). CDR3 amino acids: CASSQRGTLETQYF. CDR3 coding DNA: TGTGCCAGCAGCCAAAGGGGGACGTTGGAGACCCAGTACTTC.

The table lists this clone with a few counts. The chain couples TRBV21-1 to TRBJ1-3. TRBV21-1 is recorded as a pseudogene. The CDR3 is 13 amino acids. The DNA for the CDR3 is TGTGCCAGCAGCGCTGGTGAGGGAAACACCATATATTTT. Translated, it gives CASSAGEGNTIYF.

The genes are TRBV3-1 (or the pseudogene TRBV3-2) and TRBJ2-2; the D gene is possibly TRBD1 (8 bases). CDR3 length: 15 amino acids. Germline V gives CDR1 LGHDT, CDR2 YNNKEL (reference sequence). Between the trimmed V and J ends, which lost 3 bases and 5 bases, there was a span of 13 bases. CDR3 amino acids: CASSHGQGGTGELFF. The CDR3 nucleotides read TGTGCCAGCAGCCATGGACAGGGAGGGACCGGGGAGCTGTTTTTT.

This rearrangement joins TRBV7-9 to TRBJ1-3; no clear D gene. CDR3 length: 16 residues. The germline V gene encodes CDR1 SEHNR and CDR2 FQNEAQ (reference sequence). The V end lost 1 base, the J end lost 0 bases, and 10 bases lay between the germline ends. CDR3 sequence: CASSLERRTSGNTIYF. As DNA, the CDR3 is TGTGCCAGCAGCTTAGAGAGGAGGACCTCTGGAAACACCATATATTTT.

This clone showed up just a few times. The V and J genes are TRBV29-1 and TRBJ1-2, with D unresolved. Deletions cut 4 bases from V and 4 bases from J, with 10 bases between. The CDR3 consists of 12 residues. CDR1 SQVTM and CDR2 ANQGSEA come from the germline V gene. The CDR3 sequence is CSVGWQVYGYTF. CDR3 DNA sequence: TGCAGCGTTGGCTGGCAGGTCTATGGCTACACCTTC. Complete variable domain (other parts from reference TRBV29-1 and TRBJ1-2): SAVISQKPSRDICQRGTSLTIQCQVDSQVTMMFWYRQQPGQSLTLIATANQGSEATYESGFVIDKFPISRPNLTFSTLTVSNMSPEDSSIYLCSVGWQVYGYTFGSGTRLTVV.

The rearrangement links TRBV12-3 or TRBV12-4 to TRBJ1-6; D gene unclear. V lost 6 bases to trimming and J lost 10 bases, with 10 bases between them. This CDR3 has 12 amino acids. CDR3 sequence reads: CASSDGRSPLHF. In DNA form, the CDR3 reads TGTGCCAGCAGCGATGGCCGCTCACCCCTCCACTTT.

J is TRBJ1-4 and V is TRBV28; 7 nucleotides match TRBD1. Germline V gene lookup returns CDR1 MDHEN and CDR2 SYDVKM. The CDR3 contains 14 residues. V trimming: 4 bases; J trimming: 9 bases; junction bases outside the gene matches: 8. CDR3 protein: CASSYRDRPKKLFF. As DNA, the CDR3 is TGTGCCAGCAGTTACCGGGACAGACCCAAAAAACTGTTTTTT. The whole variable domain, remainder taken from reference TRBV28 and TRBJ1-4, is DVKVTQSSRYLVKRTGEKVFLECVQDMDHENMFWYRQDPGLGLRLIYFSYDVKMKEKGDIPEGYSVSREKKERFSLILESASTNQTSMYLCASSYRDRPKKLFFGSGTQLSVL.

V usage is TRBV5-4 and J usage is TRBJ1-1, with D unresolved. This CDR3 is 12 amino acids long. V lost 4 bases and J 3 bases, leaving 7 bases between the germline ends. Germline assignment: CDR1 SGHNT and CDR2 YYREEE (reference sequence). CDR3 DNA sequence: TGTGCCAGCAGCGAGGGAGACACTGAAGCTTTCTTT. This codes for CASSEGDTEAFF.

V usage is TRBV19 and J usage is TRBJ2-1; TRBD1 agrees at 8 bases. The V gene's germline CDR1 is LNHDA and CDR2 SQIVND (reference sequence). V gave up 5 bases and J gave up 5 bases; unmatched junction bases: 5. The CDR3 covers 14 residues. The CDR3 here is CASSPRQGNNEQFF. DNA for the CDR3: TGTGCCAGTAGTCCTCGACAGGGGAACAATGAGCAGTTCTTC.

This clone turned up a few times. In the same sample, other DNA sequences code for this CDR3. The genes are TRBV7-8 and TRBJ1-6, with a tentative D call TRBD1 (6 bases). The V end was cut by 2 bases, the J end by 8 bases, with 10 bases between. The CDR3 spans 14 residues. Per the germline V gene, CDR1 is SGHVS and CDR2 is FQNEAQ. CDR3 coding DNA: TGTGCCAGCAGCTTACAGGGGATCGATTCACCCCTCCACTTT. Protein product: CASSLQGIDSPLHF.

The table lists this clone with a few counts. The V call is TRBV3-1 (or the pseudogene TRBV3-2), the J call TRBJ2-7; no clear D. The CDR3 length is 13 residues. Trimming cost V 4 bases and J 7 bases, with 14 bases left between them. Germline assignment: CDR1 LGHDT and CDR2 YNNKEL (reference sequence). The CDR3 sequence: CASSLFLSGEQYF. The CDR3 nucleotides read TGTGCCAGCAGCCTATTCCTATCCGGGGAGCAGTACTTC.